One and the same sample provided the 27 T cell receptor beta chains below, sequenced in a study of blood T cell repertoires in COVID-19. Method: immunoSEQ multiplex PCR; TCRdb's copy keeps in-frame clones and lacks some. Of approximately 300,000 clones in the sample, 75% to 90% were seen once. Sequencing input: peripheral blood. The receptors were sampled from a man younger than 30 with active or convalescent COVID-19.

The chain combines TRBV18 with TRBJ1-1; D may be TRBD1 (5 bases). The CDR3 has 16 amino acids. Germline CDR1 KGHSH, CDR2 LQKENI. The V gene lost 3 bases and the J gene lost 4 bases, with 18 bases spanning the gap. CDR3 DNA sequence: TGTGCCAGCTCACCCCACGACAGAGTAGTTGGCACTGAAGCTTTCTTT. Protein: CASSPHDRVVGTEAFF. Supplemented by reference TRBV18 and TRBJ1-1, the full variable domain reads NAGVMQNPRHLVRRRGQEARLRCSPMKGHSHVYWYRQLPEEGLKFMVYLQKENIIDESGMPKERFSAEFPKEGPSILRIQQVVRGDSAAYFCASSPHDRVVGTEAFFGQGTRLTVV.

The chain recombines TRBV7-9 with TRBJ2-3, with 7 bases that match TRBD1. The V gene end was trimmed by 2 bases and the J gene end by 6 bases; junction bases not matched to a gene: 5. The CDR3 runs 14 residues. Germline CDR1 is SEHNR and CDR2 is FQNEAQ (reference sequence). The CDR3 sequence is CASSLSNRGDTQYF. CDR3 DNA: TGTGCCAGCAGCTTATCTAACAGGGGTGATACGCAGTATTTT.

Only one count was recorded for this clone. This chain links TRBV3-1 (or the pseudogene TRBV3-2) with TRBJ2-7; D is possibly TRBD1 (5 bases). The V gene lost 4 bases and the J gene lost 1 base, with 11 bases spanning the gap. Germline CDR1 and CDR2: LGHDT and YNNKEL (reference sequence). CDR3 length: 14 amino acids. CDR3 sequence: CASSRIGASYEQYF. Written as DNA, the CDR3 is TGTGCCAGCAGCCGTATAGGGGCGTCCTACGAGCAGTACTTC.

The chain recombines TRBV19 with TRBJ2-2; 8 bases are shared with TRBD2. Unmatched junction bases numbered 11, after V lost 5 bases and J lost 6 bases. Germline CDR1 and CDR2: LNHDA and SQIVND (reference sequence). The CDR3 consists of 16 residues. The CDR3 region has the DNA TGTGCCAGTAGTCCCTCCCCGACTAGCGCGCCCGGGGAGCTGTTTTTT. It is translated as CASSPSPTSAPGELFF.

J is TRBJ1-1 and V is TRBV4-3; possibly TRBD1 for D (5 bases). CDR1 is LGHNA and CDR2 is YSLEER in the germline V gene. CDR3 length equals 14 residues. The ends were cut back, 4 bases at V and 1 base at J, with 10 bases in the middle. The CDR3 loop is CASSPQRGNTEAFF. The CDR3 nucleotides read TGCGCCAGCAGCCCGCAAAGGGGGAACACTGAAGCTTTCTTT.

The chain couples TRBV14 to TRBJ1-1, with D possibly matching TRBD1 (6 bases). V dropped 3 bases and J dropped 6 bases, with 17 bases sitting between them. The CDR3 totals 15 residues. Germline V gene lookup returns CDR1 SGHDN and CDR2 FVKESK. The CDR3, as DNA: TGTGCCAGCAGCCAGTATATCACAGGGCTCTCTGAAGCTTTCTTT. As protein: CASSQYITGLSEAFF.

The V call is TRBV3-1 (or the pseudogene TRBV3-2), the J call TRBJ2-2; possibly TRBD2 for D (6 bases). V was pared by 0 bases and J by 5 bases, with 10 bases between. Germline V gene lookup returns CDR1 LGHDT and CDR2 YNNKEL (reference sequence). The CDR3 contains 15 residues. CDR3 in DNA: TGTGCCAGCAGCCAAGACGAGCGGGTAACCGGGGAGCTGTTTTTT. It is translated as CASSQDERVTGELFF.

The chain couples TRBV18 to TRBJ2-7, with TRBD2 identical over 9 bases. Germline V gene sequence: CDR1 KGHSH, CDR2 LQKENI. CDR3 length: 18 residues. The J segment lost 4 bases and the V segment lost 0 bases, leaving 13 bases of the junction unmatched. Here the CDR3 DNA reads TGTGCCAGCTCACCACCGATAGGACAGGATAGCGGGAGATACGAGCAGTACTTC. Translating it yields CASSPPIGQDSGRYEQYF.

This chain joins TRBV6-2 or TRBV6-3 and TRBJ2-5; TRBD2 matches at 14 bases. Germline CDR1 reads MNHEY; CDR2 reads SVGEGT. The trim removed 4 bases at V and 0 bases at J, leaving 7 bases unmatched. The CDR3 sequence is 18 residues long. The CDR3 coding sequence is TGTGCCAGCAGTTCCGGGACTAGCGGGGGAGGGTACCAAGAGACCCAGTACTTC. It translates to CASSSGTSGGGYQETQYF.

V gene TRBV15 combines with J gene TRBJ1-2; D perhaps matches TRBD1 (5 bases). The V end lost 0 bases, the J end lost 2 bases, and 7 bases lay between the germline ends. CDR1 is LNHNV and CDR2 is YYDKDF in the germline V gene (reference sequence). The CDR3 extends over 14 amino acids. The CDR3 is CATSRDGGNYGYTF. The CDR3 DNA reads TGTGCCACCAGCAGAGATGGGGGGAACTATGGCTACACCTTC.

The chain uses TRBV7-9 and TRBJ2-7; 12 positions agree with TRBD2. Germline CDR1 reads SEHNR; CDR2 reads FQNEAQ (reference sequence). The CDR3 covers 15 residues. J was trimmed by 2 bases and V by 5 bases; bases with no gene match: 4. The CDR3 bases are TGTGCCAGCAGCATTTCTAGCGGGGGGGCCTACGAGCAGTACTTC. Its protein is CASSISSGGAYEQYF.

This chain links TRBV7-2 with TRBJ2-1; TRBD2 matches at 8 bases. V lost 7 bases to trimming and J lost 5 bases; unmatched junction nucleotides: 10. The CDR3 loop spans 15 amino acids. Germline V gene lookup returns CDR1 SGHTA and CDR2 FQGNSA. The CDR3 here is CASTPSRRGDNEQFF. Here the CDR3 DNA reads TGTGCCAGCACCCCCTCACGGCGGGGGGACAATGAGCAGTTCTTC.

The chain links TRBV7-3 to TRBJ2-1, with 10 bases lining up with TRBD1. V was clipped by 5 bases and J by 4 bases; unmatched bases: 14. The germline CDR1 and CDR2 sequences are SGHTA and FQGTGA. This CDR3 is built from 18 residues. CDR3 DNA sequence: TGTGCCAGCAGCCCGCAATCCTACGGGGGACAGGGGTACAATGAGCAGTTCTTC. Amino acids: CASSPQSYGGQGYNEQFF.

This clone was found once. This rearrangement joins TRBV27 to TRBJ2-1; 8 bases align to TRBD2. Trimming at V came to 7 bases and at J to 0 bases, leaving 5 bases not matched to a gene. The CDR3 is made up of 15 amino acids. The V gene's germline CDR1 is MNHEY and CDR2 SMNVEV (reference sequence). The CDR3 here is CASNEGTSSYNEQFF. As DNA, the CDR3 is TGTGCCAGCAATGAGGGGACTAGCTCCTACAATGAGCAGTTCTTC.

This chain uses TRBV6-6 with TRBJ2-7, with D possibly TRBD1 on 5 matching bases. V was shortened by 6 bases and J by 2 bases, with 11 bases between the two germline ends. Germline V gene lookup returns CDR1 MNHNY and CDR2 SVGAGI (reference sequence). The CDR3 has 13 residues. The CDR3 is CASSNRPAYEQYF. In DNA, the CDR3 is TGTGCCAGCAGCAACAGGCCGGCCTACGAGCAGTACTTC.

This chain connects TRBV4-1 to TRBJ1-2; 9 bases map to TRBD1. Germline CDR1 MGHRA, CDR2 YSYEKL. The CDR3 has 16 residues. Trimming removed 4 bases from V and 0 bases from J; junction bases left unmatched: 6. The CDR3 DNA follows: TGCGCCAGCAGCCCCCGGGACAGGGCAACTAACTATGGCTACACCTTC. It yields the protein CASSPRDRATNYGYTF.

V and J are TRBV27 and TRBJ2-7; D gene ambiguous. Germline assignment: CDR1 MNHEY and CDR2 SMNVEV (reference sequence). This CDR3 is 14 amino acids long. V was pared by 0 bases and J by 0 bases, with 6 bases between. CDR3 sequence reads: CASSLSLISYEQYF. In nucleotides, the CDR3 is TGTGCCAGCAGTTTATCACTCATCTCCTACGAGCAGTACTTC.

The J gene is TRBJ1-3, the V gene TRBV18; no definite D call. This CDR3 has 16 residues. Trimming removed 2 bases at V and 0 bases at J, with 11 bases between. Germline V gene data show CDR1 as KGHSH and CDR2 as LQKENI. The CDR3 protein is CASSPLVEISGNTIYF. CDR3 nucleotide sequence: TGTGCCAGCTCACCATTGGTCGAGATCTCTGGAAACACCATATATTTT.

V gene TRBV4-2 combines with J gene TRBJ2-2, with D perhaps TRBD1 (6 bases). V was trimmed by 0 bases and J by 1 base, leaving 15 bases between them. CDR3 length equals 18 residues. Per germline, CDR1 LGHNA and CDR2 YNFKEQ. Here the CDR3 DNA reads TGTGCCAGCAGCCAAGATCCCAGCAGGGGTGAGAACACCGGGGAGCTGTTTTTT. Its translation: CASSQDPSRGENTGELFF.

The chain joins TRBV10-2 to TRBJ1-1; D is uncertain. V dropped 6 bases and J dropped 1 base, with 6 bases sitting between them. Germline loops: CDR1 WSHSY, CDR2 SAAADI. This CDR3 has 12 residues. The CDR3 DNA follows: TGCGCCAGCAGGACTGGGAACACTGAAGCTTTCTTT. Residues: CASRTGNTEAFF.

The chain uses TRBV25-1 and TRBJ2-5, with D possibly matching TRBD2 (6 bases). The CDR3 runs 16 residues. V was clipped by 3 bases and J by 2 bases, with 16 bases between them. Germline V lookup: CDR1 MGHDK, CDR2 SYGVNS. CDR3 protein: CASSDSGGGLQETQYF. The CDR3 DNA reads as TGTGCCAGCAGTGATTCCGGGGGAGGTCTACAAGAGACCCAGTACTTC.

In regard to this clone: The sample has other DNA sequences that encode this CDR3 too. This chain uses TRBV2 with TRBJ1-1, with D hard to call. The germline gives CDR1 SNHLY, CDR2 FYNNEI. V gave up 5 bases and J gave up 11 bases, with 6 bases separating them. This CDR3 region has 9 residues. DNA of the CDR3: TGTGCCAGCAGTAGGGAGGCTTTCTTT. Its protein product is CASSREAFF.

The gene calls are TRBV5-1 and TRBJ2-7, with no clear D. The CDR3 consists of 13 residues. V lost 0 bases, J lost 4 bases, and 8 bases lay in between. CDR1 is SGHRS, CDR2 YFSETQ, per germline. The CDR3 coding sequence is TGCGCCAGCAGCTTGGGTGGCAAGTACGAGCAGTACTTC. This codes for CASSLGGKYEQYF.

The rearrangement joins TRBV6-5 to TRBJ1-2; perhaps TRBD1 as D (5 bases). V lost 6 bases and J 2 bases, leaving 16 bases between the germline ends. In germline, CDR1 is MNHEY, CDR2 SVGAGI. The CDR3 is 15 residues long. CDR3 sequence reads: CASSYLSQGNYGYTF. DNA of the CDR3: TGTGCCAGCAGCTACCTATCGCAGGGAAACTATGGCTACACCTTC.

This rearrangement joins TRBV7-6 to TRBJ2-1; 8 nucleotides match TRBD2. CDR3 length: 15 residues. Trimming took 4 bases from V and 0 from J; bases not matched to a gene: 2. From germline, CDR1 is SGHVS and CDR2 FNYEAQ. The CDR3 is CASSYSGSSYNEQFF. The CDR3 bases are TGTGCCAGCAGCTACAGCGGGAGCTCCTACAATGAGCAGTTCTTC.

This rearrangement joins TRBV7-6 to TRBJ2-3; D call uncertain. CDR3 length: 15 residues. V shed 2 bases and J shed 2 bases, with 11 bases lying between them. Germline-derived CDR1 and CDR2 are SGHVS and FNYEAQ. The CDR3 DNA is TGTGCCAGCAGCTTAAACGGGTATAACACAGATACGCAGTATTTT. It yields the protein CASSLNGYNTDTQYF.

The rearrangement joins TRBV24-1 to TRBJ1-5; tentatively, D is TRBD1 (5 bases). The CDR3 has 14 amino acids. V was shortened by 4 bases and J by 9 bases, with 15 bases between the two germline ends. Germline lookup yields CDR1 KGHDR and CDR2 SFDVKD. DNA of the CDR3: TGTGCCACCAGTGACTTCAGGGCCGAAGGGCCCCAGCATTTT. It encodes CATSDFRAEGPQHF.